These 14 T cell receptor beta chains originate from one sample sequenced in a study of Ad26.COV2.S vaccination and SARS-CoV-2 variants. Produced via immunoSEQ multiplex PCR; TCRdb's table is partial and in-frame only. Of 300,000 to 350,000 clones listed, just over 85% are singletons. Described treatment: 15 to 20 received Ad26.COV2.S at low or high dose, single or two shots; 5 received placebo; per-sample allocation not given. Samples came from day 63 after the first vaccine or placebo injection. The sample was peripheral blood, taken in a trial of Ad26.COV2.S vaccine versus placebo. The receptors derive from a person aged 18-60 years who received the Ad26.COV2.S COVID-19 vaccine or a placebo.

V is TRBV7-2 and J is TRBJ2-3, with D perhaps matching TRBD2 (6 bases). Germline CDR1 reads SGHTA; CDR2 reads FQGNSA. The CDR3 runs to 12 residues. The ends were cut back, 2 bases at V and 11 bases at J, with 11 bases in the middle. The CDR3 bases are TGTGCCAGCAGCTTACCAGCGGGCAGGCAGTATTTT. Encoded protein: CASSLPAGRQYF.

The gene calls are TRBV6-1 and TRBJ2-1; 9 nucleotides line up with TRBD1. The CDR3 totals 16 residues. Germline CDR1 reads MNHNS; CDR2 reads SASEGT. Losses at the gene ends were 2 bases for V and 3 bases for J; bases not matched to a gene: 5. The CDR3 DNA is TGTGCCAGCAGTGAATCCGGGACAGGGATCTACAATGAGCAGTTCTTC. The encoded protein is CASSESGTGIYNEQFF.

J is TRBJ1-4 and V is TRBV10-3, with D perhaps matching TRBD1 (5 bases). V shed 0 bases and J shed 9 bases, with 14 bases lying between them. Germline V CDR1 and CDR2: ENHRY, SYGVKD. This CDR3 has 15 residues. CDR3 DNA: TGTGCCATCAGTGAGTCTGATGGGGGGAGTCAAAAACTGTTTTTT. Encoded protein: CAISESDGGSQKLFF.

The chain is built from TRBV7-8 and TRBJ1-2; possible D gene TRBD1, 6 bases. CDR1 and CDR2 from the germline V gene are SGHVS and FQNEAQ. The V end lost 1 base, the J end lost 7 bases, and 13 bases lay between the germline ends. This CDR3 is built from 14 residues. This CDR3 is CASSLGQASLGYTF. DNA for the CDR3: TGTGCCAGCAGCTTAGGACAGGCGAGTCTTGGCTACACCTTC.

This clone was seen more than once but under ten times. This chain connects TRBV19 to TRBJ1-5, with TRBD1 matching 12 bases. This CDR3 has 16 amino acids. With V trimmed by 7 bases and J by 2 bases, 6 bases remained unmatched. Germline CDR1 is LNHDA and CDR2 is SQIVND (reference sequence). CDR3 region: CASTQGTGGGNQPQHF. The CDR3 DNA is TGTGCCAGTACCCAAGGGACAGGGGGCGGCAATCAGCCCCAGCATTTT.

The V call is TRBV28, the J call TRBJ1-1; unclear D gene. The CDR3 contains 14 residues. Trimming took 1 base from V and 10 from J, leaving 16 bases between them. Germline V lookup: CDR1 MDHEN, CDR2 SYDVKM. CDR3 region: CASSLLGSVLGAFF. The CDR3 DNA reads as TGTGCCAGCAGTTTATTGGGGAGCGTACTTGGAGCTTTCTTT.

The gene calls are TRBV7-9 and TRBJ2-3; the D gene is possibly TRBD1 (5 bases). The CDR3 is 15 amino acids. V shed 4 bases and J shed 2 bases, with 13 bases lying between them. From germline, CDR1 is SEHNR and CDR2 FQNEAQ (reference sequence). The CDR3 loop reads CASSSAQGHTDTQYF. CDR3 DNA sequence: TGTGCCAGCAGCTCCGCCCAAGGACACACAGATACGCAGTATTTT.

The V and J genes are TRBV4-3 and TRBJ1-1; 9 bases are a match to TRBD1. This CDR3 is 15 amino acids long. The trim removed 4 bases at V and 0 bases at J, leaving 3 bases unmatched. CDR1 LGHNA and CDR2 YSLEER come from the germline V gene. CDR3 in DNA: TGCGCCAGCAGCCGAGGACAGGGGCTGAACACTGAAGCTTTCTTT. This translates into CASSRGQGLNTEAFF.

The J gene is TRBJ1-2, the V gene TRBV12-3 or TRBV12-4; D gene unclear. Trimming removed 5 bases at V and 3 bases at J, with 10 bases between. The CDR3 loop spans 13 amino acids. The CDR3 coding sequence is TGTGCCAGCAGTCCAGACATTGACTATGGCTACACCTTC. It is translated as CASSPDIDYGYTF.

Concerning this clone itself: Its ends do not fully match the called genes, so a read error is possible. J is TRBJ2-5 and V is TRBV7-7; the D gene is possibly TRBD1 (6 bases). The CDR3 totals 16 residues. Per the germline V gene, CDR1 is SSHAT and CDR2 is FNYEAQ (reference sequence). As DNA, the CDR3 is TGTGCTAGCAGCTTAGGGGGTAAAGCCTTACAAGAGACCCAGTACTTC. Its protein product is CASSLGGKALQETQYF.

This chain joins TRBV7-9 and TRBJ2-6; 7 bases agree with TRBD1. The CDR3 totals 16 residues. Germline assignment: CDR1 SEHNR and CDR2 FQNEAQ (reference sequence). V shed 2 bases, J shed 3 bases, and the junction held 4 bases outside the gene matches. CDR3 protein: CASSLRRGLGANVLTF. CDR3 coding DNA: TGTGCCAGCAGCTTAAGAAGGGGGCTTGGGGCCAACGTCCTGACTTTC.

This rearrangement joins TRBV4-1 to TRBJ1-2; no definite D call. The germline V and J ends were trimmed by 2 bases and 2 bases, with 12 bases remaining between them. The CDR3 has 15 amino acids. The germline CDR1 and CDR2 sequences are MGHRA and YSYEKL. DNA for the CDR3: TGCGCCAGCAGCCAATTCAACGGGTGGAACTATGGCTACACCTTC. Amino acid sequence: CASSQFNGWNYGYTF.

This rearrangement joins TRBV12-5 to TRBJ2-7; 8 bases line up with TRBD1. V dropped 7 bases and J dropped 2; count of bases not matched to a gene: 7. This CDR3 has 14 residues. Germline-derived CDR1 and CDR2 are LGHNT and FRNRAP. For the CDR3, the DNA is TGTGCTAGTGACCCAGACAGGGGCACCTACGAGCAGTACTTC. The encoded protein is CASDPDRGTYEQYF.

The chain links TRBV6-2 or TRBV6-3 to TRBJ2-5; 11 bases map to TRBD1. CDR3 length: 17 residues. The junction had 10 bases not matched to a gene; V was cut back by 2 bases and J by 5 bases. The germline V gene has CDR1 MNHEY and CDR2 SVGEGT. The CDR3 is CASSYPTDRGHRETQYF. The CDR3 DNA sequence: TGTGCCAGCAGTTACCCCACGGACAGGGGGCATAGGGAGACCCAGTACTTC.